This is a list of T cell receptor beta chains from one sample in a study of cytomegalovirus exposure and HLA in healthy donors. Method: immunoSEQ multiplex PCR; TCRdb's copy keeps in-frame clones and lacks some. The profile covers about 180,000 clones, with 75% to 90% appearing a single time and more than 15% taken by the ten largest. The sequencing sample was made of PBMCs. Source of these receptors: a man between 18 and 29 years old in good health and CMV-seropositive. Each CDR3 is given with its conserved first and last residue. D genes are given only for firm matches. Some rows have no size entry. The others give once, few or many, or a class for an expanded clone.

>TRBJ1-2|few|TRBV7-9|-
TGTGCCAGCAGCCCAAGCTCAGGGGCTGATGGCTACACCTTC
CASSPSSGADGYTF
>TRBJ2-2|-|TRBV2|-
TGTGCCAGCAGTGAGGAGTTAGGAGGCACCGGGGAGCTGTTTTTT
CASSEELGGTGELFF
>TRBJ2-7|-|TRBV30|TRBD1
TGTGCCTGGGGTACAGGGGCCGGCGACGAGCAGTACTTC
CAWGTGAGDEQYF
>TRBJ2-7|-|TRBV6-1|TRBD1
TGTGCCAGCAGTGAATGGACAGGGTCCTCCTACGAGCAGTACTTC
CASSEWTGSSYEQYF
>TRBJ1-1|-|TRBV5-1|TRBD1
TGCGCCAGCAGCCGGGACAGCCCGAACACTGAAGCTTTCTTT
CASSRDSPNTEAFF
>TRBJ2-7|-|TRBV28|-
TGTGCCAGCAGTTTCCTGAGCAGGGGTACCTACGAGCAGTACTTC
CASSFLSRGTYEQYF
>TRBJ2-7|-|TRBV7-6|TRBD2
TGTGCCAGCAGCTTAGGGCCGGGACTAGCGGGAGGCACCAGCTCCTACGAGCAGTACTTC
CASSLGPGLAGGTSSYEQYF
>TRBJ2-1|-|TRBV9|TRBD2
TGTGCCAGCAGCACCTCTCCGGGACTAGGGAGGGAGGAGCAGTTCTTC
CASSTSPGLGREEQFF
>TRBJ1-2|once|TRBV28|TRBD1
TGTGCCAGCAGTTACCCCGGGACAGGGAACTATGGCTACACCTTC
CASSYPGTGNYGYTF
>TRBJ1-2|-|TRBV27|TRBD1
TGTGCCAGCAGTTCCGATCGGACAGGGCTTGGCTACACCTTC
CASSSDRTGLGYTF
>TRBJ2-7|-|TRBV7-9|-
TGTGCCAGCAGCGTCAGGGGTTCCTACGAGCAGTACTTC
CASSVRGSYEQYF
>TRBJ1-5|few|TRBV6-6|-
TGTGCCAGCAGTTCCGTGACAGTGGCCCTCAATCAGCCCCAGCATTTT
CASSSVTVALNQPQHF
>TRBJ2-7|-|TRBV4-1|-
TGCGCCAGCGGGGCGGAGCAGCAGTACTTC
CASGAEQQYF